This T cell receptor beta chain was recorded in a study of blood T cell repertoires in COVID-19. Study background: Sample material is recorded as cDNA or gDNA derived from T cells, B-cell-depleted T cells, or PBMCs.

Here immunoSEQ multiplex PCR was the method, and the copy in TCRdb shows in-frame clones only, minus some. This sample carries some 180,000 clones, about 80% of them seen once, and the ten largest clones take approximately 6.9%. Germline V CDR1 and CDR2: MNHEY, SVGAGI. V lost 9 bases, J lost 2 bases, and 12 bases lay in between. The CDR3 totals 13 residues. V and J are TRBV6-5 and TRBJ2-3; D perhaps matches TRBD2 (6 bases). The clonotype was recovered from a man aged 55 to 70 with acute or convalescent COVID-19. The sequenced sample consisted of peripheral blood. The CDR3 loop is CASSGVPTDTQYF. The CDR3 DNA is TGTGCCAGTTCGGGGGTTCCCACAGATACGCAGTATTTT.